This T cell receptor beta chain was sequenced for a study of molecular identifiers for immune sequencing clone quantification. A remark on this clonotype: Its antigen is unknown.

Listed TCR primers and previously described methods were used for bulk TCR libraries. MiXCR was run by TCRdb on the PCR reads, yielding one entry per CDR3 protein. Among some 94,000 distinct CDR3 sequences listed, 20% to 30% were seen once. Whole-study findings and limits: Naive cells had under 1% of molecules in clones above 20 RNA copies, effectors over 97%. Highly expanded clone sizes could end up underestimated if a barcode were shared by identical TCR molecules.

This CDR3 has 17 residues. Germline V gives CDR1 SGHAT, CDR2 FQNNGV. Trimming pared 5 bases from V and 5 bases from J, leaving 21 bases between. The sequenced material came from naive CD8+ T cells from blood, with Jurkat cell RNA spiked in. Described subset: FACS-sorted CD8+CD4-CCR7+CD45RA+ naive T cells. This sequence was found in a human donor in good health. Some libraries in this study had Jurkat cell RNA spiked in. This chain links TRBV11-2 with TRBJ2-2; tentative D call: TRBD1 (5 bases). The CDR3 spells CASSVYSGPRGTGELFF. The CDR3 nucleotides read TGTGCCAGCAGCGTTTATTCCGGACCTAGGGGAACCGGGGAGCTGTTTTTT.